What follows describes a single TCR beta chain. Its antigen is undetermined. The sample has other DNA sequences that encode this CDR3 too. This sample is part of a study of T cell responses to AZD1222 COVID-19 vaccine. The study's findings and limits: Repertoire samples came only from after the peak T cell response. Donors were mostly white British, more females; clonal diversity possibly underestimated. Regions 160-218 and 743-854 dominated among vaccine-associated CD4 TCRs spanning spike.

CDR3 size: 13 residues. From germline, CDR1 is SEHNR and CDR2 FQNEAQ (reference sequence). V gave up 6 bases and J gave up 6 bases; unmatched junction bases: 6. Profiled with immunoSEQ multiplex PCR; TCRdb holds only in-frame clones, not every one. The table shows fewer than 250,000 clones, with approximately 94% occurring only once. This sample comprised peripheral blood, obtained on day 0 of MenACWY control vaccination. This receptor was taken from an adult in good health. This rearrangement joins TRBV7-9 to TRBJ1-1; 8 bases fit TRBD1. CDR3 nucleotide sequence: TGTGCCAGCAGTACAGGGGGGTCCGCTGAAGCTTTCTTT. This translates into CASSTGGSAEAFF.